The 7 T cell receptor beta chains below were found in one sample sequenced in a study of CD8 T cells in ankylosing spondylitis. What these receptors recognize is not known. MiXCR, run by TCRdb on the 5' RACE reads, gives a single entry per CDR3 protein. In the table there are 470,000 or so distinct CDR3 sequences, roughly 27% of which are singletons. Study-level results: In ankylosing spondylitis blood, a motif of about 8 highly homologous TCR beta variants appeared characteristic.

Sequencing input: blood, either unsorted or a sorted T cell fraction (not recorded which). These receptors all stem from a male donor with ankylosing spondylitis.

This clonotype appeared a few times. The chain uses TRBV5-1 and TRBJ2-1; 11 bases line up with TRBD2. Germline V gives CDR1 SGHRS, CDR2 YFSETQ. After removal of 0 bases from V and 10 bases from J, the junction contained 6 bases not matched to a gene. The CDR3 is 15 residues long. CDR3 sequence reads: CASSLGLAGIVEQFF. CDR3 in DNA: TGCGCCAGCAGCTTGGGACTAGCGGGAATAGTAGAGCAGTTCTTC.

The rearrangement links TRBV29-1 to TRBJ1-5, with a tentative D call TRBD1 (6 bases). CDR3 length equals 14 residues. Germline CDR1 and CDR2: SQVTM and ANQGSEA. Trimming removed 6 bases at V and 1 base at J, with 13 bases between. CDR3 sequence (DNA): TGCAGCGTCGCAGGGGCGAGGAGCAATCAGCCCCAGCATTTT. It is translated as CSVAGARSNQPQHF.

This clonotype was seen a handful of times. The CDR3 bases are TGCAGTGCTAGACGACTTCCCTCCTACAATGAGCAGTTCTTC. Translating it yields CSARRLPSYNEQFF. This rearrangement joins TRBV20-1 to TRBJ2-1; D is unclear. The CDR3 spans 14 residues. The V gene's germline CDR1 is DFQATT and CDR2 SNEGSKA (reference sequence). Trimming took 2 bases from V and 0 from J, leaving 8 bases between them.

This clonotype was observed many times. The chain uses TRBV5-1 and TRBJ1-1; D is ambiguous. CDR3 length: 15 amino acids. From germline, CDR1 is SGHRS and CDR2 YFSETQ. Trimming cost V 0 bases and J 2 bases, with 11 bases left between them. The CDR3 DNA reads TGCGCCAGCAGCTTGGTCCTGGGCAGCAACACTGAAGCTTTCTTT. Translated, it gives CASSLVLGSNTEAFF.

The chain is built from TRBV7-2 and TRBJ1-1, with unresolved D. The CDR3 consists of 13 residues. With 3 bases removed from V and 4 bases from J, the gap between germline ends came to 9 bases. The germline gives CDR1 SGHTA, CDR2 FQGNSA. The CDR3 bases are TGTGCCAGCAGCTTCGGTGTGGTCACTGAAGCTTTCTTT. This sequence encodes CASSFGVVTEAFF.

As for this clonotype: As the CDR3 is not closed by the conserved phenylalanine or tryptophan, this likely results from a read error. It is unclear where the CDR3 begins or ends on the DNA, so no DNA is shown, and the CDR3 is as TCRdb lists it. The V call is TRBV19, the J call TRBJ1-4. Both ends counted, the CDR3 spans 9 residues. In germline, CDR1 is LNHDA, CDR2 SQIVND (reference sequence). CDR3 region: CASRGTVSS.

This clonotype was detected a few times. The V gene is TRBV19, the J gene TRBJ1-1, with D unclear. The CDR3 runs 14 residues. Trimming removed 2 bases from V and 1 base from J, with 8 bases in between. CDR1 is LNHDA, CDR2 SQIVND, per germline (reference sequence). The CDR3, as DNA: TGTGCCAGTAGTATAAGACCCAGGAACACTGAAGCTTTCTTT. As protein: CASSIRPRNTEAFF.